The 13 T cell receptor beta chains below come from one sample, sequenced in a study of radiation and T cells in renal cell carcinoma. Time point denoted: blood 2 weeks post-SBRT. Treatment indicated: 15 Gy SBRT to primary tumor, nephrectomy 4 weeks later. This table comes from immunoSEQ multiplex PCR, and its TCRdb copy is limited to in-frame clones, with some not included. The sample has about 120,000 clones; approximately 78% are singletons. The source was blood, collected from a patient whose treatment included radiotherapy and nephrectomy. Receptors originate from a woman in her sixties or seventies with renal cell carcinoma.

The V gene is TRBV6-1, the J gene TRBJ1-4; D gene uncertain. This CDR3 contains 15 residues. V lost 2 bases and J lost 11, with 18 bases in between. Looked up from germline, CDR1 is MNHNS and CDR2 is SASEGT. The CDR3 DNA reads as TGTGCCAGCAGTGAATTTCGGCAGCAATTGGAGAAACTGTTTTTT. Its translation is CASSEFRQQLEKLFF.

The V call is TRBV5-1, the J call TRBJ2-6; possible D gene TRBD1, 5 bases. V was clipped by 6 bases and J by 1 base, with 11 bases between them. The CDR3 loop spans 15 amino acids. Germline V gene lookup returns CDR1 SGHRS and CDR2 YFSETQ. The CDR3 protein is CASTQDTSGANVLTF. Written as DNA, the CDR3 is TGCGCCAGCACCCAGGACACTTCTGGGGCCAACGTCCTGACTTTC.

With respect to this clone: Germline and junction disagree at one end, which may indicate a read error. The CDR3 bases are TGTGCCAGCACCGCCGCCGGGGAGAATATTGGCTTT. Its protein is CASTAAGENIGF. The V and J genes are TRBV28 and TRBJ1-1; D is unresolved. The germline CDR1 and CDR2 sequences are MDHEN and SYDVKM. This CDR3 contains 12 residues.

The chain has TRBV11-2 and TRBJ1-1, with 8 bases lining up with TRBD1. Looked up from germline, CDR1 is SGHAT and CDR2 is FQNNGV. This CDR3 spans 14 amino acids. The V segment lost 5 bases and the J segment 7 bases; nucleotides outside the gene matches: 9. The CDR3 reads CASSLDRERGEAFF. DNA for the CDR3: TGTGCCAGCAGCCTGGACAGGGAGCGAGGTGAAGCTTTCTTT. Variable domain in full (rest from reference TRBV11-2 and TRBJ1-1): EAGVAQSPRYKIIEKRQSVAFWCNPISGHATLYWYQQILGQGPKLLIQFQNNGVVDDSQLPKDRFSAERLKGVDSTLKIQPAKLEDSAVYLCASSLDRERGEAFFGQGTRLTVV.

The V and J genes are TRBV6-1 and TRBJ1-2; D might be TRBD1 (6 bases). CDR1 and CDR2 (germline): MNHNS, SASEGT. This CDR3 has 14 amino acids. The V gene lost 4 bases and the J gene lost 3 bases, with 12 bases spanning the gap. CDR3 in amino acids: CASSVRTEYYGYTF. The DNA for the CDR3 is TGTGCCAGCAGTGTAAGGACAGAGTACTATGGCTACACCTTC.

The chain uses TRBV9 and TRBJ1-4; a possible D gene is TRBD1 (6 bases). Germline V gives CDR1 SGDLS, CDR2 YYNGEE. V lost 5 bases and J lost 4, with 18 bases in between. This CDR3 has 16 residues. CDR3 nucleotides: TGTGCCAGCAGTGTGTCGATACAGGGTAGTAATGAAAAACTGTTTTTT. Its protein product is CASSVSIQGSNEKLFF.

For this clone: At the DNA level, this CDR3 is encoded by other sequences in the same sample as well. This sequence joins TRBV18 and TRBJ2-5; 10 bases map to TRBD1. Germline CDR1 is KGHSH and CDR2 is LQKENI. The CDR3 is 14 amino acids. V was clipped by 3 bases and J by 4 bases; unmatched bases: 2. The CDR3 sequence is CASSPGQGGETQYF. In DNA form, the CDR3 reads TGTGCCAGCTCACCCGGACAGGGGGGAGAGACCCAGTACTTC.

This clone was seen a handful of times. The rearrangement joins TRBV4-1 to TRBJ2-7; the D is unclear. V was trimmed by 2 bases and J by 0 bases, leaving 5 bases between them. Germline lookup yields CDR1 MGHRA and CDR2 YSYEKL. CDR3 size: 13 residues. The CDR3, as DNA: TGCGCCAGCAGCCAACAGATCTCCTACGAGCAGTACTTC. Translating gives CASSQQISYEQYF.

The rearrangement uses TRBV7-2 and TRBJ1-2; a possible D gene is TRBD1 (6 bases). The germline V and J ends were trimmed by 4 bases and 8 bases, with 17 bases remaining between them. There are 14 residues in the CDR3. Germline CDR1 and CDR2: SGHTA and FQGNSA. The CDR3: CASSSTGHLVGYTF. DNA for the CDR3: TGTGCCAGCAGCTCGACAGGACACCTCGTGGGCTACACCTTC.

The chain recombines TRBV19 with TRBJ2-3; either TRBD1 or TRBD2 may supply D (6 bases each). The V gene's germline CDR1 is LNHDA and CDR2 SQIVND (reference sequence). The ends were cut back, 1 base at V and 4 bases at J, with 12 bases in the middle. CDR3 length: 15 residues. The CDR3 is CASSIVGGGSDTQYF. CDR3 DNA: TGTGCCAGTAGTATAGTCGGGGGCGGATCAGATACGCAGTATTTT.

The chain has TRBV6-1 and TRBJ2-3; 10 bases are a match to TRBD1. The germline gives CDR1 MNHNS, CDR2 SASEGT. The CDR3 runs 14 residues. J was trimmed by 4 bases and V by 8 bases; bases with no gene match: 6. The CDR3 reads CASETGGKADTQYF. Here the CDR3 DNA reads TGTGCCAGCGAGACAGGGGGCAAGGCAGATACGCAGTATTTT.

The rearrangement links TRBV11-2 to TRBJ1-1; 8 bases align to TRBD1. The V and J ends lost 5 bases and 0 bases, in that order; junction bases with no gene match: 8. The CDR3 has 16 amino acids. The germline V gene has CDR1 SGHAT and CDR2 FQNNGV. The DNA for the CDR3 is TGTGCCAGCAGCCCCCGGGACAGGATAATGAACACTGAAGCTTTCTTT. Translation: CASSPRDRIMNTEAFF. Filled out from reference TRBV11-2 and TRBJ1-1, the complete variable domain reads EAGVAQSPRYKIIEKRQSVAFWCNPISGHATLYWYQQILGQGPKLLIQFQNNGVVDDSQLPKDRFSAERLKGVDSTLKIQPAKLEDSAVYLCASSPRDRIMNTEAFFGQGTRLTVV.

The rearrangement joins TRBV2 to TRBJ2-3; TRBD1 is a possible D gene (6 bases). The V end lost 6 bases, the J end lost 0 bases, and 13 bases lay between the germline ends. CDR3 length equals 15 residues. The germline V gene encodes CDR1 SNHLY and CDR2 FYNNEI. CDR3 bases: TGTGCCAGCAGCAAACAGGGAAAGAGCACAGATACGCAGTATTTT. It specifies CASSKQGKSTDTQYF.